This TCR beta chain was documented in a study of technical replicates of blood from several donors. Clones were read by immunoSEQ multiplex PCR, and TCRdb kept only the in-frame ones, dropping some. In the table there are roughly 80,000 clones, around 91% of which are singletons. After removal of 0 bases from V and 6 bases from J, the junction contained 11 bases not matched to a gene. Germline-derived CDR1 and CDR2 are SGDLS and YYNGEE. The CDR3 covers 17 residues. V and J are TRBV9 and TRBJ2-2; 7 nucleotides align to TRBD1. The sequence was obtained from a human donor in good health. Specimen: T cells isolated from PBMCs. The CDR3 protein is CASSVAGGQFRSGELFF. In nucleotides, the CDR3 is TGTGCCAGCAGCGTAGCAGGGGGTCAGTTCCGCTCCGGGGAGCTGTTTTTT.